These T cell receptor beta chains were read from a single sample in a study of vaccination and CD4 T cells after COVID-19. No cognate antigen is known for these TCRs. TCRdb re-analysed the PCR reads in MiXCR, keeping a single row per CDR3 protein. The data contain about 3,300 distinct CDR3 sequences, under 55% of them seen just once; the ten biggest clones take up approximately 20%. What was sequenced was CD4+ T cells from blood, cultured in vitro. These receptors were taken from a human donor who had recovered from COVID-19. Both conserved end residues are part of each CDR3. Fields, in order: J gene, clone size, D gene, V gene, CDR3 DNA, CDR3 protein. D genes are given only for firm matches. Part of the rows lack a size; the others show once, few, many or a class for expanded clones.

TRBJ1-1	few	TRBD1	TRBV7-2	TGTGCCAGCAATGACAGGGGGAACACTGAAGCTTTCTTT	CASNDRGNTEAFF
TRBJ2-3	-	-	TRBV4-1	TGCGCCAGCTTAGGTACTAGCACAGATACGCAGTATTTT	CASLGTSTDTQYF
TRBJ2-2	-	TRBD1	TRBV29-1	TGCGGTTGGTCAGGGGGCACCGGGGAGCTGTTTTTT	CGWSGGTGELFF
TRBJ2-5	-	-	TRBV5-1	TGCGCCAGCAGCTTGGCTGGGAAGGAGACCCAGTACTTC	CASSLAGKETQYF
TRBJ1-5	few	-	TRBV6-1	TGTGCCAGCAGAAGCAGGGTATATCATTTGAGCAATCAGCCCCAGCATTTT	CASRSRVYHLSNQPQHF
TRBJ2-7	-	TRBD1	TRBV6-1	TGTGCCAGCAGTACCTGGGACAGGGGGACCCACGAGCAGTACTTC	CASSTWDRGTHEQYF
TRBJ2-7	-	-	TRBV6-1	TGTGCCAGCAAGCTTCAAGAAAGGTCCTACGAGCAGTACTTC	CASKLQERSYEQYF
TRBJ1-1	-	TRBD1	TRBV12-3/TRBV12-4	TGTGCCAGCAGAGACAGGGGATGGACTGAAGCTTTCTTT	CASRDRGWTEAFF
TRBJ2-3	large	TRBD1	TRBV20-1	TGCAGTGCACCAGGAGGAAGGGGGACAGCCACAGATACGCAGTATTTT	CSAPGGRGTATDTQYF
TRBJ2-3	-	TRBD2	TRBV20-1	TGCAGTGCTCGCGGGGAGGGGCAGCTCACAGATACGCAGTATTTT	CSARGEGQLTDTQYF